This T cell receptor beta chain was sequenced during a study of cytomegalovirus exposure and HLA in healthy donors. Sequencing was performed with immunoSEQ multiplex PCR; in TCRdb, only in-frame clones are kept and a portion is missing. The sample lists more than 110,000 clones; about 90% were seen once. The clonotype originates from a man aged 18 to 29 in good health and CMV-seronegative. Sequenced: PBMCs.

CDR3 sequence: CASSYLRGNAEKLFF. CDR3 coding DNA: TGTGCCAGCTCCTACCTTCGAGGGAATGCGGAAAAACTGTTTTTT. The gene calls are TRBV7-8 and TRBJ1-4; D ambiguous. The CDR3 runs to 15 residues. Germline loops: CDR1 SGHVS, CDR2 FQNEAQ. V was pared by 8 bases and J by 8 bases, with 21 bases between. The variable domain in full, with the rest retrieved from reference TRBV7-8 and TRBJ1-4, is GAGVSQSPRYKVAKRGQDVALRCDPISGHVSLFWYQQALGQGPEFLTYFQNEAQLDKSGLPSDRFFAERPEGSVSTLKIQRTQQEDSAVYLCASSYLRGNAEKLFFGSGTQLSVL.